The text below deals with one T cell receptor (beta chain). The read stops 3 residues short of the end of the CDR3; the missing end is completed from the germline J gene. Sequenced by immunoSEQ multiplex PCR; TCRdb stores in-frame clones only, minus some. The table lists approximately 37,000 clones. These data belong to a study of T cells in women clearing cervical HPV infection. Study-level background: Case blood drawn at lesion detection; control blood after infection cleared.

This CDR3 region has 15 residues. Per germline, CDR1 LNHDA and CDR2 SQIVND (reference sequence). This receptor was obtained from a woman aged 18 to 69 with a cervical HPV16 infection that either progressed to CIN3+ or cleared (not recorded which). The chain uses TRBV19 and TRBJ1-2, with D possibly TRBD1 on 6 matching bases. Input material: blood buffy coat. The sequenced CDR3 bases are TGTGCCAGTAGTATAACAGGGATAGCCAAAAACATC. Protein sequence: CASSITGIAKNI. The entire CDR3 protein is CASSITGIAKNIYTF. The full variable domain, in which reference TRBV19 and TRBJ1-2 provide the parts outside the CDR3, is DGGITQSPKYLFRKEGQNVTLSCEQNLNHDAMYWYRQDPGQGLRLIYYSQIVNDFQKGDIAEGYSVSREKKESFPLTVTSAQKNPTAFYLCASSITGIAKNIYTFGSGTRLTVV.